This TCR beta chain was identified during a study of PD-1 blockade in mismatch repair-deficient tumors. Looking at the study overall: Patients had around 11 mismatch repair-deficient cancer types and were previously treated and progressing.

Profiling relied on immunoSEQ multiplex PCR, and the TCRdb table lists in-frame clones only, not all of them. The data contain roughly 130,000 clones, roughly 86% of them singletons. With 5 bases removed from V and 4 bases from J, the gap between germline ends came to 9 bases. Germline CDR1 and CDR2: SNHLY and FYNNEI. The CDR3 is 13 residues long. The chain links TRBV2 to TRBJ1-3; D uncertain. The sequence was obtained from an adult with mismatch repair-deficient cancer. Sample: peripheral blood, taken 70 to 73 weeks after starting pembrolizumab. This CDR3 reads CASSWTGGNTIYF. In nucleotides, the CDR3 is TGTGCCAGCAGTTGGACCGGCGGAAACACCATATATTTT.